This T cell receptor (beta chain) emerged from a study of blood T cell repertoires in COVID-19. About the research overall: The origin of the acute and convalescent COVID-19 samples was the United States, Italy and Spain.

Original processing notes: Scientists estimated how many nucleated cells there were by amplifying reference gene primers. Profiled with immunoSEQ multiplex PCR; TCRdb holds only in-frame clones, not every one. V, J and clone size reflect that table, while D and trimming were determined from the DNA. The table shows fewer than 350,000 clones, with nearly 90% occurring only once. Sequenced sample: peripheral blood. The receptor was isolated from a man younger than 35 with active or convalescent COVID-19.

CDR3 DNA sequence: TGTGCCAGCAGCTTACAGGGGGTTACCTACGAGCAGTACTTC. Translation gives CASSLQGVTYEQYF. This chain links TRBV11-2 with TRBJ2-7, with TRBD1 identical over 7 bases. The CDR3 totals 14 residues. Germline CDR1 reads SGHAT; CDR2 reads FQNNGV. V dropped 2 bases and J dropped 2; count of bases not matched to a gene: 3. Complete variable domain (other parts from reference TRBV11-2 and TRBJ2-7): EAGVAQSPRYKIIEKRQSVAFWCNPISGHATLYWYQQILGQGPKLLIQFQNNGVVDDSQLPKDRFSAERLKGVDSTLKIQPAKLEDSAVYLCASSLQGVTYEQYFGPGTRLTVT.